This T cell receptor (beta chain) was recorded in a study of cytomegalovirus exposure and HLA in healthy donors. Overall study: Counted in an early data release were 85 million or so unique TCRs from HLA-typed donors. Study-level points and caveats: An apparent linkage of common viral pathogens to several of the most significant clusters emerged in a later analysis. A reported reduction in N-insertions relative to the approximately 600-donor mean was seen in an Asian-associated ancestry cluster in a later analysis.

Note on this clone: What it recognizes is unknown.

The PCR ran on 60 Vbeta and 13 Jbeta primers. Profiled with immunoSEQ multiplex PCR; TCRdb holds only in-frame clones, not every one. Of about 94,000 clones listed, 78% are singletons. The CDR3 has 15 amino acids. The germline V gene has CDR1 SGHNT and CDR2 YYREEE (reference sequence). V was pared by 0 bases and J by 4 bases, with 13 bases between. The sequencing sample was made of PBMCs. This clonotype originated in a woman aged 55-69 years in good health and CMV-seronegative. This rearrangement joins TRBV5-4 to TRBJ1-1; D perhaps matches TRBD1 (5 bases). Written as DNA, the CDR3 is TGTGCCAGCAGCTTGGGGGGCCTCTTTGTCACTGAAGCTTTCTTT. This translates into CASSLGGLFVTEAFF.